Listed below are T cell receptor beta chains from one sample, sequenced in a study of T cells after posttransplantation cyclophosphamide. Produced via immunoSEQ multiplex PCR; TCRdb's table is partial and in-frame only. Observed in the sample are around 35,000 clones, none of them singletons. Sequencing used PBMCs. The receptor set was obtained from a woman aged 50 to 65 in good health and a related stem cell transplant donor. Each CDR3 is given with its conserved first and last residue. A D gene is named only where the DNA matches it firmly. The size field is filled for only some rows; it gives once, few, many or a size class.

CDR3nt,CDR3aa,len,v_gene,j_gene,abundance,d_gene
TGCGCCAGCAGCTTGGAGGGCGGGAGTGGAGAGACCCAGTACTTC,CASSLEGGSGETQYF,15,TRBV5-1,TRBJ2-5,NA,TRBD2
TGTGCCTGGAGTTTTTCGGGGGGGCAGCCCCAGCATTTT,CAWSFSGGQPQHF,13,TRBV30,TRBJ1-5,few,NA
TGTGCCAGCAGCGTAGGCGTGAACACCGGGGAGCTGTTTTTT,CASSVGVNTGELFF,14,TRBV9,TRBJ2-2,few,NA
TGTGCCAGCAGCTTGGACAGGGAGATAGATACGCAGTATTTT,CASSLDREIDTQYF,14,TRBV7-3,TRBJ2-3,many,TRBD1
TGTGCCAGCAGCGACAGGGCTGGAAACACCATATATTTT,CASSDRAGNTIYF,13,TRBV7-2,TRBJ1-3,many,TRBD1
TGTGCCAGCAGCAAACCGGGACAAAACTATGGCTACACCTTC,CASSKPGQNYGYTF,14,TRBV9,TRBJ1-2,many,NA
TGTGCCAGCAGACAGGGGGGGACAGATACGCAGTATTTT,CASRQGGTDTQYF,13,TRBV6-5,TRBJ2-3,many,NA
TGTGCCAGCAGCCCCCAGGGGTACTATGGCTACACCTTC,CASSPQGYYGYTF,13,TRBV7-3,TRBJ1-2,NA,NA
TGTGCCAGTACCGATCGAGGGACAGGGGCCACTGAAGCTTTCTTT,CASTDRGTGATEAFF,15,TRBV19,TRBJ1-1,many,TRBD1
TGTGCCAGCATCTCTGACAGGGAACTTCATCAGCCCCAGCATTTT,CASISDRELHQPQHF,15,TRBV6-2/TRBV6-3,TRBJ1-5,many,TRBD1
TGCAGCGCCCCACTAGGGGGTGGGACAGTGAACACTGAAGCTTTCTTT,CSAPLGGGTVNTEAFF,16,TRBV29-1,TRBJ1-1,NA,TRBD1
TGTGCCAGCAGTGACTCGGGACGGCTAGCGGGGTCCTACGAGCAGTACTTC,CASSDSGRLAGSYEQYF,17,TRBV6-4,TRBJ2-7,many,TRBD2
TGTGCCAGCAGCGGACTAGCGGGCCCTTACAATGAGCAGTTCTTC,CASSGLAGPYNEQFF,15,TRBV6-4,TRBJ2-1,many,TRBD2
TGTGCCAGCGCAGTCCAAAATACAGGGGACGGTCATAAATTC,CASAVQNTGDGHKF,14,TRBV14,TRBJ2-7,many,TRBD1
TGTGCCAGCAGCAAGAGACGGGGAACCAATGAGCAGTTCTTC,CASSKRRGTNEQFF,14,TRBV7-7,TRBJ2-1,many,NA
TGTGCCAGCAGGGGGACAGGCTACACTGAAGCTTTCTTT,CASRGTGYTEAFF,13,TRBV25-1,TRBJ1-1,many,TRBD1
TGTGCCACCAGCACCCCCCGGAAGGGGGCTCGCTCTGGGGCCAACGTCCTGACTTTC,CATSTPRKGARSGANVLTF,19,TRBV15,TRBJ2-6,many,TRBD1
TGCGCCAGCAGCCAAAAAGAGAGGGCCAATGAGCAGTTCTTC,CASSQKERANEQFF,14,TRBV4-3,TRBJ2-1,many,NA
TGTGCCAGCAGTTTAGAACTTCTTTCCCGCGAGCAGTACTTC,CASSLELLSREQYF,14,TRBV27,TRBJ2-7,many,NA
TGTGCCAGTAGTCCCGGGACAGGGGGCGAAAAACTGTTTTTT,CASSPGTGGEKLFF,14,TRBV19,TRBJ1-4,many,TRBD1
TGTGCCAGCAAGGGTCGGGGGTCGAGCACAGATACGCAGTATTTT,CASKGRGSSTDTQYF,15,TRBV2,TRBJ2-3,many,NA
TGTGCCAGCAGTGAGGGAACCGGGACAGGCTTCTATGGCTACACCTTC,CASSEGTGTGFYGYTF,16,TRBV28,TRBJ1-2,few,TRBD1
TGTGCCAGCAGTTTTGCGAGGGGAAGCACAGATACGCAGTATTTT,CASSFARGSTDTQYF,15,TRBV27,TRBJ2-3,many,NA
TGTGCCAGCAGCTTCGAGACAGCGTCTTACAATGAGCAGTTCTTC,CASSFETASYNEQFF,15,TRBV5-6,TRBJ2-1,many,NA
TGTGCCAGCAGCACCCGACAGACGAACACCGGGGAGCTGTTTTTT,CASSTRQTNTGELFF,15,TRBV5-4,TRBJ2-2,many,NA
TGCGCCAGCAGCCTTGACAAATCAGAGACCCAGTACTTC,CASSLDKSETQYF,13,TRBV5-1,TRBJ2-5,NA,NA
TGTGCCAGCAGCTTAAGGAGGGGGCAGGGGACCCAAACCTACGAGCAGTACTTC,CASSLRRGQGTQTYEQYF,18,TRBV7-9,TRBJ2-7,many,NA
TGCGCCAGCGGTGAGGGGCCATCCTACAATGAGCAGTTCTTC,CASGEGPSYNEQFF,14,TRBV5-1,TRBJ2-1,many,NA
TGTGCCAGCAGCTTAAAAGCGACTGAAGCTTTCTTT,CASSLKATEAFF,12,TRBV7-3,TRBJ1-1,many,NA